This T cell receptor (beta chain) emerged from a study of beta chain features in type 1 diabetes. The germline gives CDR1 MNHEY, CDR2 SMNVEV (reference sequence). V was shortened by 5 bases and J by 7 bases, with 12 bases between the two germline ends. This CDR3 has 13 residues. The study's findings and limits: Reduced insertions and increased deletions marked VDJ junctions in type 1 diabetes patients. Among patients with Type 1 diabetes, TCRB CDR3s were moderately but significantly shorter in every one of the four CD4+ subsets.

As concerns this clone: The antigen remains undetermined. Different DNA sequences within this sample yield the same CDR3.

The entirety of the isolated RNA underwent reverse transcription, so expressed TCRB transcripts were sequenced. Sequenced by immunoSEQ multiplex PCR; TCRdb stores in-frame clones only, minus some. This table has 600,000 to 700,000 clones, around 11% appearing once. The receptor's source is a man aged 25-40 years with type 1 diabetes. The chain combines TRBV27 with TRBJ1-5; tentatively, D is TRBD1 (6 bases). Sequencing used naive CD4+ T cells from blood. The CDR3 is CASSLNRDQPQHF. The CDR3 nucleotides are TGTGCCAGCAGTCTGAACAGGGACCAGCCCCAGCATTTT.